This entry lists 10 T cell receptor beta chains sequenced from one sample in a study of T cell responses to AZD1222 COVID-19 vaccine. Sequenced by immunoSEQ multiplex PCR; TCRdb stores in-frame clones only, minus some. The sample shows under 60,000 clones, 70% to 90% of them seen only once. Sequenced here: peripheral blood, sampled 28 days after the second AZD1222 dose. The receptor set was obtained from an adult who received the AZD1222 COVID-19 vaccine.

The rearrangement joins TRBV6-5 to TRBJ1-5; tentative D call: TRBD1 (5 bases). The CDR3 covers 14 residues. V was clipped by 6 bases and J by 7 bases, with 16 bases between them. The germline V gene has CDR1 MNHEY and CDR2 SVGAGI. This CDR3 reads CASRPDQGRQPQHF. In DNA form, the CDR3 reads TGTGCCAGCAGACCCGATCAGGGCAGGCAGCCCCAGCATTTT.

The genes are TRBV10-3 and TRBJ2-3; the match to TRBD2 covers 8 bases. The V and J ends lost 11 bases and 6 bases, in that order; junction bases with no gene match: 16. The V gene's germline CDR1 is ENHRY and CDR2 SYGVKD. CDR3 size: 15 residues. CDR3 nucleotides: TGTGCCTCAAACCCGGGGGGGGACCGCGGGGATACGCAGTATTTT. Residues: CASNPGGDRGDTQYF.

The chain has TRBV25-1 and TRBJ1-4; a possible D gene is TRBD1 (5 bases). V gave up 4 bases and J gave up 1 base, with 13 bases separating them. The V gene's germline CDR1 is MGHDK and CDR2 SYGVNS. This CDR3 spans 16 amino acids. The CDR3, as DNA: TGTGCCAGCAGTGGGCAGGGTACCCTAACTAATGAAAAACTGTTTTTT. This encodes CASSGQGTLTNEKLFF.

The chain recombines TRBV28 with TRBJ2-5; D remains ambiguous. The ends were cut back, 3 bases at V and 1 base at J, with 12 bases in the middle. CDR3 length: 15 amino acids. From germline, CDR1 is MDHEN and CDR2 SYDVKM. The CDR3 spells CASSFGGRLQETQYF. The CDR3 bases are TGTGCCAGCAGTTTTGGCGGCAGACTCCAAGAGACCCAGTACTTC.

The V call is TRBV6-5, the J call TRBJ1-1; a possible D gene is TRBD1 (6 bases). V lost 5 bases, J lost 4 bases, and 14 bases lay in between. The CDR3 runs 14 residues. Germline V gene data show CDR1 as MNHEY and CDR2 as SVGAGI. CDR3 nucleotides: TGTGCCAGCAGTAACAGGGAGGCGGGCACTGAAGCTTTCTTT. The encoded protein is CASSNREAGTEAFF.

This chain links TRBV5-4 with TRBJ1-6; possible D gene TRBD1, 5 bases. The CDR3 runs to 14 residues. V was trimmed by 1 base and J by 5 bases, leaving 7 bases between them. The germline CDR1 and CDR2 sequences are SGHNT and YYREEE (reference sequence). CDR3 DNA sequence: TGTGCCAGCAGCTTGAGACAGAATAATTCACCCCTCCACTTT. Protein sequence: CASSLRQNNSPLHF. The full variable domain, its missing parts supplied by reference TRBV5-4 and TRBJ1-6, is ETGVTQSPTHLIKTRGQQVTLRCSSQSGHNTVSWYQQALGQGPQFIFQYYREEENGRGNFPPRFSGLQFPNYSSELNVNALELDDSALYLCASSLRQNNSPLHFGNGTRLTVT.

This clone was observed a handful of times. The rearrangement uses TRBV19 and TRBJ1-3; D remains ambiguous. The CDR3 consists of 13 residues. V was shortened by 5 bases and J by 0 bases, with 5 bases between the two germline ends. Germline V lookup: CDR1 LNHDA, CDR2 SQIVND (reference sequence). The CDR3 reads CASSEVSGNTIYF. Written as DNA, the CDR3 is TGTGCCAGTAGTGAAGTCTCTGGAAACACCATATATTTT.

Comment on this clone: One end of the junction is discordant with germline, which a read error may explain. The genes are TRBV5-8 and TRBJ2-7, with D perhaps matching TRBD2 (6 bases). Per the germline V gene, CDR1 is SGHTS and CDR2 is YDEGEE. This CDR3 region has 12 residues. The CDR3 coding sequence is TGTGCCAGCAGCTTATTGATAGGGACTCGGGACTTC. Amino acids: CASSLLIGTRDF.

The V call is TRBV27, the J call TRBJ2-5; possibly TRBD1 for D (7 bases). V lost 6 bases and J 5 bases, leaving 16 bases between the germline ends. This CDR3 spans 14 amino acids. Germline V gene data show CDR1 as MNHEY and CDR2 as SMNVEV (reference sequence). CDR3 protein: CASSPPGGLETQYF. The CDR3 DNA reads as TGTGCCAGCAGCCCTCCAGGGGGGTTGGAGACCCAGTACTTC.

This clone turned up a few times. The chain recombines TRBV6-5 with TRBJ2-7; tentatively, D is TRBD1 or TRBD2 (5 bases each). Germline assignment: CDR1 MNHEY and CDR2 SVGAGI. The CDR3 runs 13 residues. Trimming left V 5 bases short and J 2 bases short, with 10 bases between. The CDR3 loop is CASSPPGPYEQYF. The CDR3 region has the DNA TGTGCCAGCAGTCCTCCGGGACCCTACGAGCAGTACTTC.